These 14 T cell receptor beta chains share one sample of origin, sequenced in a study of blood T cell repertoires in COVID-19. The data were produced by immunoSEQ multiplex PCR, yet TCRdb's version contains in-frame clones alone and is incomplete. The data contain 100,000 to 150,000 clones, approximately 90% of them singletons. Sequences were obtained from peripheral blood. The receptors originated from a man in his 70s with active COVID-19.

V gene TRBV28 combines with J gene TRBJ1-1, with D hard to call. Between the trimmed V and J ends, which lost 2 bases and 1 base, there was a span of 11 bases. The CDR3 runs to 15 residues. Germline CDR1 and CDR2: MDHEN and SYDVKM. The CDR3 DNA is TGTGCCAGCAGTTTAGGAGGCGCGGGGAACACTGAAGCTTTCTTT. Its protein is CASSLGGAGNTEAFF. The variable domain in full, completed from reference TRBV28 and TRBJ1-1, reads DVKVTQSSRYLVKRTGEKVFLECVQDMDHENMFWYRQDPGLGLRLIYFSYDVKMKEKGDIPEGYSVSREKKERFSLILESASTNQTSMYLCASSLGGAGNTEAFFGQGTRLTVV.

V and J are TRBV11-2 and TRBJ1-4; 8 bases fit TRBD1. Germline V CDR1 and CDR2: SGHAT, FQNNGV. V trimming: 1 base; J trimming: 3 bases; junction bases outside the gene matches: 4. The CDR3 spans 16 residues. CDR3 nucleotide sequence: TGTGCCAGCAGCTTAGCCAGGGGGCTGGCTAATGAAAAACTGTTTTTT. This sequence encodes CASSLARGLANEKLFF.

The gene calls are TRBV29-1 and TRBJ2-7, with 7 bases that match TRBD1. Trimming took 2 bases from V and 3 from J; bases not matched to a gene: 1. The CDR3 is made up of 12 amino acids. Per the germline V gene, CDR1 is SQVTM and CDR2 is ANQGSEA. CDR3 in amino acids: CSVEQGDYEQYF. CDR3 nucleotides: TGCAGCGTTGAACAGGGGGACTACGAGCAGTACTTC.

The chain has TRBV5-5 and TRBJ1-3; possible D gene TRBD1, 6 bases. Germline V gives CDR1 SGHKS, CDR2 YYEKEE (reference sequence). The V end lost 4 bases, the J end lost 0 bases, and 11 bases lay between the germline ends. This CDR3 contains 15 residues. The CDR3 loop is CASSPQGFSGNTIYF. The CDR3 DNA sequence: TGTGCCAGCAGCCCTCAGGGGTTCTCTGGAAACACCATATATTTT.

This clone appeared once. The chain carries TRBV6-5 and TRBJ2-3; 7 nucleotides agree with TRBD2. CDR3 length equals 14 residues. With V trimmed by 2 bases and J by 9 bases, 8 bases remained unmatched. Germline assignment: CDR1 MNHEY and CDR2 SVGAGI. DNA for the CDR3: TGTGCCAGCAGTTACGGGGCGGGAGAGAGCACGCAGTATTTT. This encodes CASSYGAGESTQYF.

The gene calls are TRBV28 and TRBJ1-4; perhaps TRBD1 as D (6 bases). The CDR3 extends over 15 amino acids. Trimming pared 6 bases from V and 5 bases from J, leaving 16 bases between. The V gene's germline CDR1 is MDHEN and CDR2 SYDVKM. The CDR3 coding sequence is TGTGCCAGCAGCTTCCTACAGGGTGGCAATGAAAAACTGTTTTTT. Protein product: CASSFLQGGNEKLFF.

This clone was picked up one time. The rearrangement links TRBV5-4 to TRBJ2-5, with 11 bases fitting TRBD1. The end of the DNA fits TRBJ2-7 better, so the J call may be wrong. CDR1 and CDR2 from the germline V gene are SGHNT and YYREEE (reference sequence). The CDR3 covers 14 residues. The CDR3 reads CASSSVGTGGEQYF. In nucleotides, the CDR3 is TGTGCCAGCAGCTCGGTGGGGACAGGGGGCGAGCAGTACTTC.

The V call is TRBV11-3, the J call TRBJ2-2; TRBD2 agrees at 7 bases. The germline V gene has CDR1 SGHNT and CDR2 YENEEA. This CDR3 comprises 13 residues. The junction had 0 bases not matched to a gene; V was cut back by 2 bases and J by 6 bases. CDR3 in amino acids: CASSLLAAGELFF. For the CDR3, the DNA is TGTGCCAGCAGCTTACTAGCGGCCGGGGAGCTGTTTTTT.

The J gene is TRBJ2-7, the V gene TRBV11-2, with D possibly TRBD2 on 6 matching bases. The V gene's germline CDR1 is SGHAT and CDR2 FQNNGV. Trimming shortened V by 5 bases and J by 2 bases, and 16 bases separated the two germline ends. This CDR3 has 15 amino acids. The CDR3 DNA is TGTGCCAGCAGCCTCGAGAGGGCGGGAACCTACGAGCAGTACTTC. As protein: CASSLERAGTYEQYF.

The CDR3 DNA follows: TGTGCCAGCAGGCCTCCCAAGGAGGGCTACACCTTC. Its translation: CASRPPKEGYTF. The rearrangement joins TRBV28 to TRBJ1-2; no reliable D call. V lost 6 bases to trimming and J lost 8 bases, with 13 bases between them. CDR1 is MDHEN and CDR2 is SYDVKM in the germline V gene. This CDR3 has 12 amino acids.

This chain links TRBV7-2 with TRBJ2-4; D perhaps matches TRBD1 (5 bases). From germline, CDR1 is SGHTA and CDR2 FQGNSA. The CDR3 sequence is 18 residues long. V was trimmed by 2 bases and J by 0 bases, leaving 17 bases between them. In DNA, the CDR3 is TGTGCCAGCAGCTTACAGGGCCAATCGATCCCAGCCAAAAACATTCAGTACTTC. Its translation is CASSLQGQSIPAKNIQYF.

V is TRBV27 and J is TRBJ2-7; TRBD2 agrees at 9 bases. V trimming: 4 bases; J trimming: 2 bases; junction bases outside the gene matches: 9. CDR3 length: 16 residues. CDR1 is MNHEY and CDR2 is SMNVEV in the germline V gene (reference sequence). CDR3 residues: CASSSTERGVPYEQYF. The CDR3 DNA is TGTGCCAGCAGTTCCACCGAGCGGGGGGTCCCCTACGAGCAGTACTTC.

This clone was recorded once. The rearrangement joins TRBV9 to TRBJ1-2; 7 nucleotides agree with TRBD1. Germline assignment: CDR1 SGDLS and CDR2 YYNGEE. V was clipped by 0 bases and J by 4 bases; unmatched bases: 6. The CDR3 totals 15 residues. CDR3 protein: CASSVAARGAYGYTF. CDR3 nucleotides: TGTGCCAGCAGCGTAGCTGCCAGGGGGGCCTATGGCTACACCTTC.

The rearrangement links TRBV7-9 to TRBJ2-1; D unresolved. V dropped 1 base and J dropped 4 bases, with 11 bases sitting between them. Germline values: CDR1 SEHNR, CDR2 FQNEAQ (reference sequence). The CDR3 runs 15 residues. The CDR3 DNA is TGTGCCAGCAGCTTAGAAGCTACCTCTTACAATGAGCAGTTCTTC. Residues: CASSLEATSYNEQFF.